This TCR beta chain was retrieved from a study of T cell responses to AZD1222 COVID-19 vaccine. Study results and caveats: Donors skewed white British and female; clonal diversity was possibly underestimated. Following two doses of AZD1222, Spike-specific TCR breadth and depth rose.

In the case of this clone: Its antigen remains unidentified.

This CDR3 comprises 15 residues. The ends lost 6 bases at V and 7 bases at J; junction bases unmatched: 10. The germline V gene has CDR1 MNHEY and CDR2 SVGAGI. Data came from immunoSEQ multiplex PCR; TCRdb stores just in-frame clones and leaves some out. The repertoire has about 160,000 clones, roughly nine tenths of them found once; the top ten carry around 0.98%. Sequencing used peripheral blood, obtained 28 days after the second AZD1222 dose. This receptor was obtained from an adult who received the AZD1222 COVID-19 vaccine. The chain uses TRBV6-5 and TRBJ2-1; 9 nucleotides line up with TRBD1. The CDR3, as DNA: TGTGCCAGCAGCCCAGGACAGGGGAGGATTAATGAGCAGTTCTTC. Its protein product is CASSPGQGRINEQFF.